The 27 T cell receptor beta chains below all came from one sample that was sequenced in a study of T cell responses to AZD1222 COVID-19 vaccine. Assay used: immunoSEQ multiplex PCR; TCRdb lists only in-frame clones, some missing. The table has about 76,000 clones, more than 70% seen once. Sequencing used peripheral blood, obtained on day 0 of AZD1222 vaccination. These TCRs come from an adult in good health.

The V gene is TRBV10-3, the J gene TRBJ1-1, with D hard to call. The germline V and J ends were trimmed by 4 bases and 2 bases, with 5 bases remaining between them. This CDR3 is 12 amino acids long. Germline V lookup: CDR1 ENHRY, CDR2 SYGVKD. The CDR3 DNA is TGTGCCATCAGTGCTAGTAACACTGAAGCTTTCTTT. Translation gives CAISASNTEAFF.

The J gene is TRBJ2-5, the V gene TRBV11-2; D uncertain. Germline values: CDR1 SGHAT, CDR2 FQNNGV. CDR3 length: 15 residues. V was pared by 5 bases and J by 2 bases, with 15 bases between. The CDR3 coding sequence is TGTGCCAGCAGCCGTTACACCAGTGGGCAAGAGACCCAGTACTTC. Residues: CASSRYTSGQETQYF.

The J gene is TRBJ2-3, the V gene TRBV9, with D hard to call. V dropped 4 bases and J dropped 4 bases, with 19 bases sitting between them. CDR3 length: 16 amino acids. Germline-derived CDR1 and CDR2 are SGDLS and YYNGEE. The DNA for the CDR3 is TGTGCCAGCAGCCCCCGACCCCACTGGGATGCAGATACGCAGTATTTT. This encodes CASSPRPHWDADTQYF.

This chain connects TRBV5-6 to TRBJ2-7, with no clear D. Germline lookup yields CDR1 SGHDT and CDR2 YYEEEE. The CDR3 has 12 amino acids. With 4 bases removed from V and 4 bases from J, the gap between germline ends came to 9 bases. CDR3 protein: CASSKAVYEQYF. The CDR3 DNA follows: TGTGCCAGCAGCAAGGCCGTATACGAGCAGTACTTC.

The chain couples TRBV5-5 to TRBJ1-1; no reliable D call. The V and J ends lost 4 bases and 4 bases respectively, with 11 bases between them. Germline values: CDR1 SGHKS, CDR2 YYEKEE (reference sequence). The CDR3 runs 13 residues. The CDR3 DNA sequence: TGTGCCAGCAGCCTTCAAGCACTCACTGAAGCTTTCTTT. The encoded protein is CASSLQALTEAFF.

The CDR3 loop is CACSRQDDQPQHF. CDR3 DNA: TGTGCCTGTAGTAGACAGGACGATCAGCCCCAGCATTTT. This chain links TRBV30 with TRBJ1-5; maybe TRBD1 (6 bases). The germline CDR1 and CDR2 sequences are GTSNPN and SVGIG (reference sequence). Trimming left V 6 bases short and J 5 bases short, with 14 bases between. The CDR3 has 13 residues.

CDR3 in DNA: TGTGCCTGGAGGTCAGGGGGCTACTATGGCTACACCTTC. This gives the protein CAWRSGGYYGYTF. This rearrangement joins TRBV30 to TRBJ1-2; TRBD1 agrees at 8 bases. CDR1 GTSNPN and CDR2 SVGIG come from the germline V gene (reference sequence). The CDR3 is made up of 13 amino acids. With V trimmed by 3 bases and J by 3 bases, 3 bases remained unmatched.

The DNA of the CDR3 is TGTGCCAGCAGCCAAGGTTTCATGAGGGATTCACCCCTCCACTTT. Encoded protein: CASSQGFMRDSPLHF. V usage is TRBV3-1 (or the pseudogene TRBV3-2) and J usage is TRBJ1-6; no clear D gene. Trimming shortened V by 1 base and J by 8 bases, and 12 bases separated the two germline ends. The germline CDR1 and CDR2 sequences are LGHDT and YNNKEL (reference sequence). The CDR3 covers 15 residues.

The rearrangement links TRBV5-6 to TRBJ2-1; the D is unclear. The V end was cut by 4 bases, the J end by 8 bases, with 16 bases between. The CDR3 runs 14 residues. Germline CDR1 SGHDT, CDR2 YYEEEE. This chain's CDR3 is CASSTTGRGHEQFF. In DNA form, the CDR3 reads TGTGCCAGCAGCACAACGGGTCGCGGACATGAGCAGTTCTTC.

CDR3: CASSLGLPSYEQYF. The CDR3 DNA reads TGTGCCAGCAGTTTAGGGCTACCCTCCTACGAGCAGTACTTC. V and J are TRBV27 and TRBJ2-7, with no clear D. The CDR3 is made up of 14 amino acids. The V gene's germline CDR1 is MNHEY and CDR2 SMNVEV (reference sequence). Trimming removed 2 bases from V and 0 bases from J, with 8 bases in between.

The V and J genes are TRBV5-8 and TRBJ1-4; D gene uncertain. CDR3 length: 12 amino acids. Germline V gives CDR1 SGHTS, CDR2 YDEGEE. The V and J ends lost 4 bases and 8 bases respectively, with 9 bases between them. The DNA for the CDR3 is TGTGCCAGCAGCCCCAAAACCGAAAAACTGTTTTTT. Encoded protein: CASSPKTEKLFF.

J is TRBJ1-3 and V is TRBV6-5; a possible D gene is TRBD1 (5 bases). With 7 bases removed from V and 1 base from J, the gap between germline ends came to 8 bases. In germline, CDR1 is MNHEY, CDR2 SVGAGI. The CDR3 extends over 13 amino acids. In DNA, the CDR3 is TGTGCCAGCACGAGGGGATCTGGAAACACCATATATTTT. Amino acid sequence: CASTRGSGNTIYF.

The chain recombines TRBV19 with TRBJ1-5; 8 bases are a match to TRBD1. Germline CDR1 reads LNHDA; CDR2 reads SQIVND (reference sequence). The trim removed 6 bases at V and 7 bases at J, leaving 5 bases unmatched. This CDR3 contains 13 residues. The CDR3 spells CASRDRGGQPQHF. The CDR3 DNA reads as TGTGCCAGTAGAGACAGGGGAGGACAGCCCCAGCATTTT. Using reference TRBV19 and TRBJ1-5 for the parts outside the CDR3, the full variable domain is DGGITQSPKYLFRKEGQNVTLSCEQNLNHDAMYWYRQDPGQGLRLIYYSQIVNDFQKGDIAEGYSVSREKKESFPLTVTSAQKNPTAFYLCASRDRGGQPQHFGDGTRLSIL.

DNA of the CDR3: TGTGCCAGCAGCCGGCTGTGGCTCTCGGGGGGCCGGGAGCAGTTCTTC. Translation gives CASSRLWLSGGREQFF. V usage is TRBV14 and J usage is TRBJ2-1; a possible D gene is TRBD2 (7 bases). Germline V gene sequence: CDR1 SGHDN, CDR2 FVKESK. The CDR3 covers 16 residues. With 4 bases removed from V and 10 bases from J, the gap between germline ends came to 23 bases.

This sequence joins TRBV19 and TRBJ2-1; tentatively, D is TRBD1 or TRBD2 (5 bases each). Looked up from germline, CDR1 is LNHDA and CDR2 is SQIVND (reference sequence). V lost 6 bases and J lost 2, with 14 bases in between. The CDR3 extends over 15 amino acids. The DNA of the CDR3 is TGTGCCAGTAGAGGCGGGCAGGGTACCTACAATGAGCAGTTCTTC. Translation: CASRGGQGTYNEQFF.

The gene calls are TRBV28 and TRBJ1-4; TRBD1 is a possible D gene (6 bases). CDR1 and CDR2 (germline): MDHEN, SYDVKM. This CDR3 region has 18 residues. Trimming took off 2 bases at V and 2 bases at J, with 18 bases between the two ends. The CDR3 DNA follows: TGTGCCAGCAGTTTAATCGGGGGGCCGGAGGGGACTAATGAAAAACTGTTTTTT. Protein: CASSLIGGPEGTNEKLFF.

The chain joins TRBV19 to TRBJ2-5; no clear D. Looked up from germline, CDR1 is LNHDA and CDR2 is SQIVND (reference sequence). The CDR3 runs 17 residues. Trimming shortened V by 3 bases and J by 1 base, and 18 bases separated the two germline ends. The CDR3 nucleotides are TGTGCCAGTAGTATCCTACTCCTGACCCGAGGCCAAGAGACCCAGTACTTC. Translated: CASSILLLTRGQETQYF.

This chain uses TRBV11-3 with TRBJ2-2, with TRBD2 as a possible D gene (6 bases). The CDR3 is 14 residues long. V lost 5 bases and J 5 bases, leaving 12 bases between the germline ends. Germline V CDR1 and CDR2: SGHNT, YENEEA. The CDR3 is CASSPGTPTGELFF. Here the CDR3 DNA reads TGTGCCAGCAGCCCCGGGACTCCAACCGGGGAGCTGTTTTTT.

The CDR3 sequence is CASSQPLAGTRNEQFF. For the CDR3, the DNA is TGTGCCAGCAGCCAACCTCTAGCGGGGACGAGGAATGAGCAGTTCTTC. This chain uses TRBV3-1 (or the pseudogene TRBV3-2) with TRBJ2-1, with 9 bases identical to TRBD2. V lost 2 bases and J lost 7; bases outside the gene matches: 9. This CDR3 comprises 16 residues. The germline V gene encodes CDR1 LGHDT and CDR2 YNNKEL (reference sequence).

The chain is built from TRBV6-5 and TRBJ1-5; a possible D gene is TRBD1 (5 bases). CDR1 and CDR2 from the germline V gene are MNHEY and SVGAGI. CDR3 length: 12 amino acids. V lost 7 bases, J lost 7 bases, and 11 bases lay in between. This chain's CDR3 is CASTLRGQPQHF. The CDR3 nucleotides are TGTGCCAGCACTTTGAGGGGCCAGCCCCAGCATTTT.

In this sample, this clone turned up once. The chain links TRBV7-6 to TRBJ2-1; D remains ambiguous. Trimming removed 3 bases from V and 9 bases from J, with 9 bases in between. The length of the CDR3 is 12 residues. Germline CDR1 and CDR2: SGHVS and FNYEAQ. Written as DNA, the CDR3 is TGTGCCAGCAGCTTGGCGGTGGGTGAGCAGTTCTTC. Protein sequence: CASSLAVGEQFF.

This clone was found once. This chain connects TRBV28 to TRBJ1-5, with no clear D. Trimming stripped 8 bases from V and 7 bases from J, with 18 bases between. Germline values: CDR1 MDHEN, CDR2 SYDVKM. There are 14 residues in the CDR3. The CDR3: CASRNIAFSQPQHF. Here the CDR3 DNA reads TGTGCCAGCCGAAACATAGCATTCAGCCAGCCCCAGCATTTT.

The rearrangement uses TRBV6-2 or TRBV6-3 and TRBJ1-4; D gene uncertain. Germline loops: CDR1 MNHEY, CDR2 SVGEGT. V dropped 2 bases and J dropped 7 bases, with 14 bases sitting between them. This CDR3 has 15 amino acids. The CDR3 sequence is CASSYATAGGEKLFF. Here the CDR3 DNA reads TGTGCCAGCAGTTACGCAACAGCCGGTGGTGAAAAACTGTTTTTT.

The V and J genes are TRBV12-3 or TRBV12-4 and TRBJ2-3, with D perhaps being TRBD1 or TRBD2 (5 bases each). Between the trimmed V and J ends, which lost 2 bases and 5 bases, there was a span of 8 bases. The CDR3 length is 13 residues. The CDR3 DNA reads TGTGCCAGCAGTTTAATGGGGGTAGATACGCAGTATTTT. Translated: CASSLMGVDTQYF.

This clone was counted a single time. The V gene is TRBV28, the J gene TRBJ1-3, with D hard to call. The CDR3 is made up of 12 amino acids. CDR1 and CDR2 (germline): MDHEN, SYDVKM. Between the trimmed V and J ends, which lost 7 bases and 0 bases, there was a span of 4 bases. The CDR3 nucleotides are TGTGCCAGCATGACCTCTGGAAACACCATATATTTT. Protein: CASMTSGNTIYF.

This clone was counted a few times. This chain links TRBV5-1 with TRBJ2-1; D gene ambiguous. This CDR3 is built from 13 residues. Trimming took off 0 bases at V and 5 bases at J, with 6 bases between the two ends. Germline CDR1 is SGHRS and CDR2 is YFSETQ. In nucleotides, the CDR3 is TGCGCCAGCAGCTTGGGGCCAGACAATGAGCAGTTCTTC. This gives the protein CASSLGPDNEQFF.

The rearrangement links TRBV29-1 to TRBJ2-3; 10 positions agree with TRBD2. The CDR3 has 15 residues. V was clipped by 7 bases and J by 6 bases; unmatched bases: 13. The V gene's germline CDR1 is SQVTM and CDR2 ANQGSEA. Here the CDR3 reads CSAGAAGGHWDTQYF. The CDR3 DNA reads TGCAGCGCCGGCGCAGCGGGAGGGCATTGGGATACGCAGTATTTT.